The clone carrying this TCR beta chain was seen a handful of times. Its antigen is not identified. CD4+ T cells specific for antigen were expanded with viral peptide pools by the ViraFEST assay before sequencing. Once cultured for approximately 10 days, the cells underwent separation to obtain CD4+ T cells. SARS-CoV-2 infection was confirmed by PCR in the person between March and December 2020. CDR3 length: 15 residues. The V gene lost 5 bases and the J gene lost 7 bases, with 17 bases spanning the gap. Germline V gives CDR1 SNHLY, CDR2 FYNNEI. Clones were sequenced by immunoSEQ multiplex PCR, and TCRdb holds only the in-frame ones, with some missing. The sample records approximately 40,000 clones, over 60% being singletons. The data were taken from a study of vaccination effects on CD4 cells after COVID-19.

V and J are TRBV2 and TRBJ1-4; TRBD1 might be the D (5 bases). The sequence was obtained from a human donor who had a prior SARS-CoV-2 infection. This specimen was CD4+ T cells from PBMCs cultured with a peptide pool, taken before COVID-19 vaccination. The CDR3 DNA sequence: TGTGCCAGCAGTCTCCAGGGAGGGGCGGGTGAAAAACTGTTTTTT. It translates to CASSLQGGAGEKLFF.